This T cell receptor (beta chain) was captured by sequencing in a study of identical twins. Healthy Caucasian donors formed the entire cohort. CDR1 and CDR2 (germline): SGHVS, FNYEAQ. The CDR3 spans 15 residues. V was pared by 4 bases and J by 5 bases, with 4 bases of the junction left unmatched. Each CDR3 protein gets one entry after TCRdb re-called the 5' RACE reads with MiXCR. Of 1.5 million to 2 million distinct CDR3 sequences in the sample, roughly a third were seen once. This clonotype was counted a few times. Its target is not known. Study-level points and caveats: There is a chance that invariant MAIT and iNKT cells partially muddied zero-insertion analyses. The more abundant beta clonotypes in cord blood had fewer insertions, and memory repertoires did not show this.

V usage is TRBV7-6 and J usage is TRBJ1-6; 8 bases line up with TRBD1. This receptor was identified in a newborn girl in good health. Material: cord blood. The CDR3 nucleotides are TGTGCCAGCAGCTCCCGGACAGGGAATAATTCACCCCTCCACTTT. Translated, it gives CASSSRTGNNSPLHF.